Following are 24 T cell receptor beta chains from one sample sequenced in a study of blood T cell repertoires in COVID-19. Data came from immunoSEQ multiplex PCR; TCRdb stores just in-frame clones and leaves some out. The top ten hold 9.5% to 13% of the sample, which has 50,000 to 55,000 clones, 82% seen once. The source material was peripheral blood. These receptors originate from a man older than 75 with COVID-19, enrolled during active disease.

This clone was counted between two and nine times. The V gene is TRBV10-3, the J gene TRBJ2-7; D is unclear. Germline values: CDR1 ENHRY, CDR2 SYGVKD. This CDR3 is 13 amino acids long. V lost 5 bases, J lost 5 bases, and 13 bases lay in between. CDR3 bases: TGTGCCATCAGTAAGACTGAGTTAGACGAGCAGTACGTC. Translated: CAISKTELDEQYV.

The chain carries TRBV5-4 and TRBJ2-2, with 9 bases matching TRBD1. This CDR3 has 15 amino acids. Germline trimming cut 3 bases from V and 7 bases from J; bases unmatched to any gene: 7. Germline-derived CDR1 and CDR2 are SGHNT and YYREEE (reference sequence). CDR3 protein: CASSSQQGANGELFF. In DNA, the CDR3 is TGTGCCAGCAGCTCCCAACAGGGGGCGAACGGGGAGCTGTTTTTT.

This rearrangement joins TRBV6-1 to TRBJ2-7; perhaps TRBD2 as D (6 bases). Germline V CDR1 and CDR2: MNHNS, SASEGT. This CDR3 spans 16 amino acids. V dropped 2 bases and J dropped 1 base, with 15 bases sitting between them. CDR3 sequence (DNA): TGTGCCAGCAGTGAATTCGGCGGGACGGCGTCCTACGAGCAGTACTTC. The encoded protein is CASSEFGGTASYEQYF.

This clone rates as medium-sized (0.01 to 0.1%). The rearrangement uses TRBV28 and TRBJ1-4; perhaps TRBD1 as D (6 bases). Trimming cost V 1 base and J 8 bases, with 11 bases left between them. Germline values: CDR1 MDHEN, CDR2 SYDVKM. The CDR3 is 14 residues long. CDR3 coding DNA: TGTGCCAGCAGTTTATCGGGCAGGGGAGAAAAACTGTTTTTT. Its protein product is CASSLSGRGEKLFF.

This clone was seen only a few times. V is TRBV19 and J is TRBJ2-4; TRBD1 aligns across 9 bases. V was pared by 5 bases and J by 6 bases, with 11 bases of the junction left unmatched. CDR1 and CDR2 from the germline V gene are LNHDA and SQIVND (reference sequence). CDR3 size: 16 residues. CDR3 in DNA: TGTGCCAGTAGTGTCGGACAGGGGTTTTTTAGAAACATTCAGTACTTC. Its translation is CASSVGQGFFRNIQYF.

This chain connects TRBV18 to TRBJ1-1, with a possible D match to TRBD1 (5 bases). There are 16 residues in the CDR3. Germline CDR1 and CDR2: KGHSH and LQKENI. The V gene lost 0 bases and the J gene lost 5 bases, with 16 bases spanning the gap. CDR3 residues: CASSPPRGGRGTEAFF. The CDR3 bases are TGTGCCAGCTCACCACCGCGCGGGGGTAGGGGTACTGAAGCTTTCTTT.

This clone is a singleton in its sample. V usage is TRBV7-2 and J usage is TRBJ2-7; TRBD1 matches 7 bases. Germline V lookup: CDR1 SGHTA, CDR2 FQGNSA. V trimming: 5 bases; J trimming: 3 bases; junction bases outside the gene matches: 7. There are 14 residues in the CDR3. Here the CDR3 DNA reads TGTGCCAGCAGCGTTAGAGGGGGCGGCTACGAGCAGTACTTC. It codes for CASSVRGGGYEQYF.

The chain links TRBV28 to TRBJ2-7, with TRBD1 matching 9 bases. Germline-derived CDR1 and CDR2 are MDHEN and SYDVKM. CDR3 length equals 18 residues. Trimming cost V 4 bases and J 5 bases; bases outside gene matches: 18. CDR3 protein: CASSSVLITGGGWNEQYV. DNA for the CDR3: TGTGCCAGCAGTTCGGTCCTAATCACAGGGGGCGGGTGGAACGAGCAGTACGTC.

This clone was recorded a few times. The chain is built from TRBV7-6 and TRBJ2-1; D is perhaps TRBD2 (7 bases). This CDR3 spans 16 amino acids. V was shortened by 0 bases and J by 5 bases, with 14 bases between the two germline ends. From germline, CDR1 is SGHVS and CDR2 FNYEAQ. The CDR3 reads CASSLAGGAGNNEQFF. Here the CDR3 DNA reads TGTGCCAGCAGCTTAGCGGGGGGGGCAGGCAACAATGAGCAGTTCTTC.

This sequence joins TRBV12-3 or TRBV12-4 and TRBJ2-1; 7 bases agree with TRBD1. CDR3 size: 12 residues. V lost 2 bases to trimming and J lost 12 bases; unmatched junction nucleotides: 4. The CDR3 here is CASSLIRQGQFF. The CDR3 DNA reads TGTGCCAGCAGTTTAATTAGACAGGGGCAGTTCTTC.

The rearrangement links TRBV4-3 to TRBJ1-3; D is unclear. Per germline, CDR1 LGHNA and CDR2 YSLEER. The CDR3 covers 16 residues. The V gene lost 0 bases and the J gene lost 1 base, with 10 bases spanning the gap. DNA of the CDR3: TGCGCCAGCAGCCAAGATCTGACATCATCTGGAAACACCATATATTTT. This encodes CASSQDLTSSGNTIYF.

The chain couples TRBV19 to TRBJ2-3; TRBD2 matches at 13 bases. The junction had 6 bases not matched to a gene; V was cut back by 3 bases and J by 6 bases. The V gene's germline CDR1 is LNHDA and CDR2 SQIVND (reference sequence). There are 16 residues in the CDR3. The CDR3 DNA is TGTGCCAGTAGTATGGCGGGACTAGCGGGGCGGGATACGCAGTATTTT. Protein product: CASSMAGLAGRDTQYF.

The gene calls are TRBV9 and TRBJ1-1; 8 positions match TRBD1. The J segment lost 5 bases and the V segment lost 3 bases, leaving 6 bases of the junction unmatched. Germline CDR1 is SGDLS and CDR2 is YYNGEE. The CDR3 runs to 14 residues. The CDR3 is CASSAVRGRTEAFF. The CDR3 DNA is TGTGCCAGCAGCGCCGTCAGGGGGCGAACTGAAGCTTTCTTT.

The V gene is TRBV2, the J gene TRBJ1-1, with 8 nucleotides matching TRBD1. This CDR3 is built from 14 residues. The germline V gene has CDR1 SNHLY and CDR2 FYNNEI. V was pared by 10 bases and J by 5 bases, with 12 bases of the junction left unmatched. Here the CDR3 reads CATRTGLERTEAFF. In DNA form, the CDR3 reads TGTGCCACCCGGACAGGGTTGGAAAGAACTGAAGCTTTCTTT.

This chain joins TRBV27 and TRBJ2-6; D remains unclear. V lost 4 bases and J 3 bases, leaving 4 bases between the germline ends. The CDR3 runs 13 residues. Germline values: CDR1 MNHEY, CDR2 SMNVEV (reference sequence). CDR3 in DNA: TGTGCCAGCAGTTCATTTGGGGCCAACGTCCTGACTTTC. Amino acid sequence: CASSSFGANVLTF.

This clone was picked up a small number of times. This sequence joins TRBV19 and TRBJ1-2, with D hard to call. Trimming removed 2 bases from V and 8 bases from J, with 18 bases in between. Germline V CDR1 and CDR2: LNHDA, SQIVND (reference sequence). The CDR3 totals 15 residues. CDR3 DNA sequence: TGTGCCAGTAGTATACTCGGACCGACCTCGGGGGGCTACACCTTC. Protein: CASSILGPTSGGYTF.

The CDR3 sequence is CASSPRTGEDEKLFF. The DNA for the CDR3 is TGCGCCAGCAGCCCACGGACAGGGGAGGATGAAAAACTGTTTTTT. The J gene is TRBJ1-4, the V gene TRBV4-3, with 9 bases identical to TRBD1. Germline CDR1 is LGHNA and CDR2 is YSLEER. Trimming at V came to 4 bases and at J to 6 bases, leaving 6 bases not matched to a gene. This CDR3 has 15 amino acids.

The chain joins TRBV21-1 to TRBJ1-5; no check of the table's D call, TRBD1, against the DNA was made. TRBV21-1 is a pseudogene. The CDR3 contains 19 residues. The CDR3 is CASSRPRDRRIRSNQPQHF. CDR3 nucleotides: TGTGCCAGCAGCAGACCCCGGGACAGGAGGATCCGTAGCAATCAGCCCCAGCATTTT.

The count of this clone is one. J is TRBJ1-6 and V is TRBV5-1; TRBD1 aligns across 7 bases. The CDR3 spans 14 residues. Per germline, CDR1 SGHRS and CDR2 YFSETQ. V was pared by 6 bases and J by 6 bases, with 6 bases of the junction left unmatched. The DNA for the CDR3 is TGCGCCAGCAAACAGGGGAGTGTTAATTCACCCCTCCACTTT. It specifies CASKQGSVNSPLHF.

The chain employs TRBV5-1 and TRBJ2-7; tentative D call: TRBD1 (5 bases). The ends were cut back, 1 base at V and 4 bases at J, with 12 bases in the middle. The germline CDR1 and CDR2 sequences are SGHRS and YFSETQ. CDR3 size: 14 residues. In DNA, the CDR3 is TGCGCCAGCAGCTTGCCCGGCAGGGCTTACGAGCAGTACTTC. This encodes CASSLPGRAYEQYF.

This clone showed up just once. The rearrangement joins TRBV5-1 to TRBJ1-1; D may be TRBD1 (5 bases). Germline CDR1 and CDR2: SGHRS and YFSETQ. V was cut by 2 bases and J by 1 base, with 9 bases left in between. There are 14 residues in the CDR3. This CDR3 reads CASSLDSSNTEAFF. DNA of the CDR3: TGCGCCAGCAGCTTAGACAGCTCGAACACTGAAGCTTTCTTT.

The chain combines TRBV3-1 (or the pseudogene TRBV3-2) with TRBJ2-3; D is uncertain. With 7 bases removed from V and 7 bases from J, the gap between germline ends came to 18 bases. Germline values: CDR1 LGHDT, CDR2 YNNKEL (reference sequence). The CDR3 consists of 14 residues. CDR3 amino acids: CASTLNPAENTQYF. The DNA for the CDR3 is TGTGCCAGCACACTCAATCCGGCGGAGAATACGCAGTATTTT.

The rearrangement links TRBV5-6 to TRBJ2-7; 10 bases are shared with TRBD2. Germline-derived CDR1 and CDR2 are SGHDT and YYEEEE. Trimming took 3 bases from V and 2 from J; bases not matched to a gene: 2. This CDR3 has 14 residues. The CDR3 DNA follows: TGTGCCAGCAGCTCAACTAGCGGGGCCTACGAGCAGTACGTC. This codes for CASSSTSGAYEQYV.

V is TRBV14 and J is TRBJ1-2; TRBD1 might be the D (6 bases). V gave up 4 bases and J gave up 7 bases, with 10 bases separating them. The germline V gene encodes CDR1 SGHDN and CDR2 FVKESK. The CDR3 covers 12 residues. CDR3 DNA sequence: TGTGCCAGCAGCCGGGGGCCCCGTGGCTACACCTTC. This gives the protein CASSRGPRGYTF.